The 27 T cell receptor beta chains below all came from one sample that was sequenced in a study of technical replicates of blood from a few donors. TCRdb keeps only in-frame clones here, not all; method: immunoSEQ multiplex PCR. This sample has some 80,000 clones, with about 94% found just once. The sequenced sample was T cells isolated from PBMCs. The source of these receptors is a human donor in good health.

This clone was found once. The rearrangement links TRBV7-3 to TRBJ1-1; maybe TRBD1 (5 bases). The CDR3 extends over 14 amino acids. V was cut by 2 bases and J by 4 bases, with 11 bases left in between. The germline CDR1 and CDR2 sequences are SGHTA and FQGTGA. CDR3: CASSLLGQGTEAFF. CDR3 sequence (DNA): TGTGCCAGCAGCTTATTAGGGCAGGGCACTGAAGCTTTCTTT.

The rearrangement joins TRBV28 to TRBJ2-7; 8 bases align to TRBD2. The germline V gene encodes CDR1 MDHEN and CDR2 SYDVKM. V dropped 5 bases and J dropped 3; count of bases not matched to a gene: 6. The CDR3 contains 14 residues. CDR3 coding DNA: TGTGCCAGCAGTAGTAGCGGGACCAGCTACGAGCAGTACTTC. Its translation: CASSSSGTSYEQYF.

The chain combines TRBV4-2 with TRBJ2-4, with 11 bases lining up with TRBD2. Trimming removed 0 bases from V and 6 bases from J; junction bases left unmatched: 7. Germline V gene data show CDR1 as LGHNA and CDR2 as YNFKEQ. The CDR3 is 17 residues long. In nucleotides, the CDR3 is TGTGCCAGCAGCCAAGATCTGGGAACTAGCGGGAGAAACATTCAGTACTTC. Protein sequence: CASSQDLGTSGRNIQYF.

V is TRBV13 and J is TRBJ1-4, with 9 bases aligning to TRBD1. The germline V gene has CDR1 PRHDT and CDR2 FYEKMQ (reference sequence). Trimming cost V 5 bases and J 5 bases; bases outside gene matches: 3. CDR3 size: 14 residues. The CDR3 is CASSPGTGNEKLFF. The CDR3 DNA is TGTGCCAGCAGCCCGGGGACAGGGAATGAAAAACTGTTTTTT.

CDR3 loop: CASSPDRVDGYTF. DNA for the CDR3: TGTGCCAGCAGCCCCGACAGGGTTGATGGCTACACCTTC. V usage is TRBV5-6 and J usage is TRBJ1-2, with 7 bases aligning to TRBD1. The CDR3 consists of 13 residues. CDR1 SGHDT and CDR2 YYEEEE come from the germline V gene. V was pared by 4 bases and J by 6 bases, with 6 bases of the junction left unmatched.

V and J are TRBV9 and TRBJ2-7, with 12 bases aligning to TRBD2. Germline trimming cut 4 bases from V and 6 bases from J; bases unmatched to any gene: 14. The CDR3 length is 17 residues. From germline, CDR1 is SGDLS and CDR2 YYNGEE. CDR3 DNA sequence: TGTGCCAGCAGCAGCAACCCCCTAGCGGGAGGGCCTTCCGAGCAGTACTTC. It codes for CASSSNPLAGGPSEQYF.

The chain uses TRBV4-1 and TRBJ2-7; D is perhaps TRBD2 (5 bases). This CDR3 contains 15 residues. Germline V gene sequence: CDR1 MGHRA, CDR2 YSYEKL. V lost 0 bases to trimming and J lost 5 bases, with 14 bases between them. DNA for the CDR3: TGCGCCAGCAGCCAAGAGATGCTTACGGGGAACGAGCAGTACTTC. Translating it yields CASSQEMLTGNEQYF.

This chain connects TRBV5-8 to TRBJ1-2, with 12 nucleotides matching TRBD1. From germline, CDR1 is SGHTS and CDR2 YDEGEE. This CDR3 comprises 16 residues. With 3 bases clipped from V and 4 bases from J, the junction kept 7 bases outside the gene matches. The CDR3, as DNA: TGTGCCAGCAGCTCGGGACAGGGGGCCAGGCTCTATGGCTACACCTTC. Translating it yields CASSSGQGARLYGYTF.

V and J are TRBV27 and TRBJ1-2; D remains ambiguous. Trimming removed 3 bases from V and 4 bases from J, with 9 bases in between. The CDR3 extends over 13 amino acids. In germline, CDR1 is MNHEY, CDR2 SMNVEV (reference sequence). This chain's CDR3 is CASSLSQFYGYTF. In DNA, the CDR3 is TGTGCCAGCAGTTTGTCACAGTTCTATGGCTACACCTTC.

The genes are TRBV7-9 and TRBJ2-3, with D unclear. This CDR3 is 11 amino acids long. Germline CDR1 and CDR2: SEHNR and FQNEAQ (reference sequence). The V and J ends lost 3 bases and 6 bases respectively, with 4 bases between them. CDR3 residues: CASSFVDTQYF. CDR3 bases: TGTGCCAGCAGCTTCGTGGATACGCAGTATTTT.

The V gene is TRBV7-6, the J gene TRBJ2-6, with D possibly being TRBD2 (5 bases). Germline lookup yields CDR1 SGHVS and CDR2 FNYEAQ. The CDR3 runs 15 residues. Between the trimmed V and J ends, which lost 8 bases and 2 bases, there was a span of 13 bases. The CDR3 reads CASAPAGTGANVLTF. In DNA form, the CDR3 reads TGTGCCAGCGCGCCGGCGGGCACTGGGGCCAACGTCCTGACTTTC.

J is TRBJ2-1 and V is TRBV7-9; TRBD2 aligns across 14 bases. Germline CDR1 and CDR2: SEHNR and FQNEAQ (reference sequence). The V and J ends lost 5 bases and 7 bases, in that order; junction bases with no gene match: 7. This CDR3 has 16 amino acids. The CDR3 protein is CASSLGGLAGGNEQFF. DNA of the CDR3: TGTGCCAGCAGCCTGGGAGGACTAGCGGGAGGAAATGAGCAGTTCTTC.

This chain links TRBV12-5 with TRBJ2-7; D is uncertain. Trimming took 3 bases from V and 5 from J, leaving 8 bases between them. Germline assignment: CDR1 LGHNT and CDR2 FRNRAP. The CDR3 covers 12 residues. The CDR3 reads CASGFQVHEQYF. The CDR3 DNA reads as TGTGCTAGTGGTTTTCAGGTCCACGAGCAGTACTTC.

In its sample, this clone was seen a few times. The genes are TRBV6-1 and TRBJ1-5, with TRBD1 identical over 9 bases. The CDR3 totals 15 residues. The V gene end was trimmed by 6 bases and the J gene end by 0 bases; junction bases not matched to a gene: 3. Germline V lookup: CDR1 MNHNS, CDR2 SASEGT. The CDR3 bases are TGTGCCAGCAGCGACAGGGGGGTTAGCAATCAGCCCCAGCATTTT. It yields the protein CASSDRGVSNQPQHF.

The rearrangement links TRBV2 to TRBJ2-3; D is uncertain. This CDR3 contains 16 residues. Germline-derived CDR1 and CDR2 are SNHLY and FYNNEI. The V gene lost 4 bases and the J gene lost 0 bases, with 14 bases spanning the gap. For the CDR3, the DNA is TGTGCCAGCAGTGCGACCTTGGCGGTAAGCACAGATACGCAGTATTTT. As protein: CASSATLAVSTDTQYF.

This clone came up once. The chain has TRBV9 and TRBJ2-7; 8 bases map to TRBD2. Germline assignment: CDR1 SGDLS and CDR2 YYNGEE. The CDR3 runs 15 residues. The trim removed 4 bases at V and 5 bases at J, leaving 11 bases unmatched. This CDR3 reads CASSPPEREFNEQYF. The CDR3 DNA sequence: TGTGCCAGCAGCCCCCCAGAGCGGGAGTTTAACGAGCAGTACTTC.

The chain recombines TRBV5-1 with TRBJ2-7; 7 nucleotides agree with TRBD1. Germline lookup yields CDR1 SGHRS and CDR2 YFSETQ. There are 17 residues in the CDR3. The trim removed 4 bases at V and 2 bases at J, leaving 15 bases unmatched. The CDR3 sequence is CASSRGQFDFLTYEQYF. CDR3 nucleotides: TGCGCCAGCAGCAGGGGACAGTTTGATTTCCTGACCTACGAGCAGTACTTC.

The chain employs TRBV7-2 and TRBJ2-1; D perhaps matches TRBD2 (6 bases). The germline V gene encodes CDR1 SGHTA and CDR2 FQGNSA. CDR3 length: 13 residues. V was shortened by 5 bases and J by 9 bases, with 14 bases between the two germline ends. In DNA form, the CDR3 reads TGTGCCAGCAGCAATCCACTAGCAGTTGAGCAGTTCTTC. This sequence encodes CASSNPLAVEQFF.

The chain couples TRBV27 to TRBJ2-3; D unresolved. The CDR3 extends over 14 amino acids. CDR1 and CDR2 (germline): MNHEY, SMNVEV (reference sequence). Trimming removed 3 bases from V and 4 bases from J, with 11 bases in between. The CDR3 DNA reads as TGTGCCAGCAGTTTTCTTTTTAGTCCAGATACGCAGTATTTT. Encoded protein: CASSFLFSPDTQYF.

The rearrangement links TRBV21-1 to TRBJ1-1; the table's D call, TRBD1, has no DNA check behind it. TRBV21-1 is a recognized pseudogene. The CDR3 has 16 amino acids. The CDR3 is CASSKGDRGHPTEAFF. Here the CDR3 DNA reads TGTGCCAGCAGCAAAGGTGACAGGGGGCACCCAACTGAAGCTTTCTTT.

DNA of the CDR3: TGTGCCAGCAGGGAGGGGACGGCGAACACCGGGGAGCTGTTTTTT. It translates to CASREGTANTGELFF. V gene TRBV2 combines with J gene TRBJ2-2; the D gene is possibly TRBD2 (6 bases). Deletions cut 6 bases from V and 0 bases from J, with 11 bases between. Per germline, CDR1 SNHLY and CDR2 FYNNEI. The CDR3 is made up of 15 amino acids.

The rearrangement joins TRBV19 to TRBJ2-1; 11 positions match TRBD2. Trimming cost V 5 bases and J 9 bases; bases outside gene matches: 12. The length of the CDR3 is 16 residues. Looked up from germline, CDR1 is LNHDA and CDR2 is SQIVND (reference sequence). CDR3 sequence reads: CASSPLLAGGNLEQFF. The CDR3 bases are TGTGCCAGTAGTCCTCTCCTAGCGGGAGGAAATCTTGAGCAGTTCTTC.

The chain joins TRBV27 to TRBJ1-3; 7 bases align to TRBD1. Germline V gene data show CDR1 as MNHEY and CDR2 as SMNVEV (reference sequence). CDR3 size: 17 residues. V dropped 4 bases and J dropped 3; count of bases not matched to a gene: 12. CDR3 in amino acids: CASSSAWATGVGNTIYF. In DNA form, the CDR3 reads TGTGCCAGCAGTTCGGCGTGGGCTACAGGGGTTGGAAACACCATATATTTT.

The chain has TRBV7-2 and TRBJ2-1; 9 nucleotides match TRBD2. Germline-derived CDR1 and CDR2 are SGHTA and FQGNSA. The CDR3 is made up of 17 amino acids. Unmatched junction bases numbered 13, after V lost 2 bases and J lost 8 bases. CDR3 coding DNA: TGTGCCAGCAGCTTACGGGTAGCGGGAGAATTGAGAGATGAGCAGTTCTTC. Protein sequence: CASSLRVAGELRDEQFF.

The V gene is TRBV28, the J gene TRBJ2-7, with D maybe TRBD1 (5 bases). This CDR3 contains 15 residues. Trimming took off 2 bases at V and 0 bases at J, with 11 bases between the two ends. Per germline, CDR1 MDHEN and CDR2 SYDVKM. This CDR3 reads CASSLTDISSYEQYF. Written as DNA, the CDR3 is TGTGCCAGCAGTTTAACGGACATCTCCTCCTACGAGCAGTACTTC.

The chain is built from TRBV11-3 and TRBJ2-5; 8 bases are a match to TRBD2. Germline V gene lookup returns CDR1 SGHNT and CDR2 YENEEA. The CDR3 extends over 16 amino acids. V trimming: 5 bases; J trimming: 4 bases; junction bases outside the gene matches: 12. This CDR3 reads CASSPSGGLRGETQYF. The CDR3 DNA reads TGTGCCAGCAGCCCCTCGGGAGGGCTGAGGGGAGAGACCCAGTACTTC.

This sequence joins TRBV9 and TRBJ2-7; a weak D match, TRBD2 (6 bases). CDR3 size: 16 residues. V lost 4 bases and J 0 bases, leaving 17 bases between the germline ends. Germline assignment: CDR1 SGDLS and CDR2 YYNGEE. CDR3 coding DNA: TGTGCCAGCAGCTCCCATAGCGGTGCGCCCTCCTACGAGCAGTACTTC. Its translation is CASSSHSGAPSYEQYF.